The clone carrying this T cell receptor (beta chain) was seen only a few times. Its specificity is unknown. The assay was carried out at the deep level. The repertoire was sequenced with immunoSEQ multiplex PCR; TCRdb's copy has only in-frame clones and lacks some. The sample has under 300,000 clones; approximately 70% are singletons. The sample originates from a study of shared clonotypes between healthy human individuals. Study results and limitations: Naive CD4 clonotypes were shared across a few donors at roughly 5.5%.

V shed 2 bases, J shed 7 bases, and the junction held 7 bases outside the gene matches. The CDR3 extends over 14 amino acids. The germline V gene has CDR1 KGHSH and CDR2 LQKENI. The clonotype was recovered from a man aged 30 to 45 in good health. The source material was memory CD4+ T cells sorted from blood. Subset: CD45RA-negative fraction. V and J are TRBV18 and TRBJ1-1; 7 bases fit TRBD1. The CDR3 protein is CASSPRGQTGEAFF. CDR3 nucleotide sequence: TGTGCCAGCTCACCAAGGGGGCAGACGGGTGAAGCTTTCTTT.